This T cell receptor beta chain emerged from a study of Graves' ophthalmopathy and Graves' hyperthyroidism. Looking at the study overall: Sampling took place at initial diagnosis, with peripheral blood obtained before any treatment.

Amplification from RNA transcripts yielded the TCR beta CDR3 regions. First-round RT-PCR employed HTBI primers, with a second-round multiplex PCR after it. Using its own MiXCR run on the multiplex PCR reads, TCRdb lists one record per CDR3 protein. This sample has 200,000 to 250,000 distinct CDR3 sequences, with over 25% found just once. This clonotype was observed many times. Serum thyroxine and TRAb, along with clinical symptoms, thyroid ultrasound and orbital computed tomography, were what diagnosis relied on. J was trimmed by 1 base and V by 5 bases; bases with no gene match: 7. The CDR3 sequence is 15 residues long. From germline, CDR1 is SGHTA and CDR2 FQGNSA.

The V call is TRBV7-2, the J call TRBJ1-1; 7 bases are shared with TRBD1. The material sequenced was peripheral blood. This clonotype was sampled from a man aged 45-60 years with Graves' ophthalmopathy. CDR3 in amino acids: CASSRRQGSNTEAFF. CDR3 coding DNA: TGTGCCAGCAGCCGAAGACAGGGATCGAACACTGAAGCTTTCTTT.